A single sample is the source of the 17 T cell receptor beta chains below, sequenced in a study of resident and recirculating memory T cells in vitiligo. The repertoire was sequenced with immunoSEQ multiplex PCR; TCRdb's copy has only in-frame clones and lacks some. In the table there are more than 65,000 clones, about nine tenths of which are singletons. The sample consisted of blood. These receptors originate from a male donor with vitiligo.

The chain employs TRBV7-9 and TRBJ1-2, with D tentatively TRBD1 (5 bases). The CDR3 has 14 amino acids. With 3 bases removed from V and 4 bases from J, the gap between germline ends came to 12 bases. Germline CDR1 SEHNR, CDR2 FQNEAQ (reference sequence). In DNA, the CDR3 is TGTGCCAGCAGCTTGGGGGGTGAGATCTATGGCTACACCTTC. The encoded protein is CASSLGGEIYGYTF.

The chain combines TRBV27 with TRBJ2-7; 8 nucleotides line up with TRBD1. The germline gives CDR1 MNHEY, CDR2 SMNVEV (reference sequence). CDR3 length: 16 residues. V shed 6 bases, J shed 1 base, and the junction held 11 bases outside the gene matches. Here the CDR3 reads CASRDRAGVRSYEQYF. CDR3 DNA sequence: TGTGCCAGCAGGGACAGGGCCGGGGTGCGATCCTACGAGCAGTACTTC.

The chain combines TRBV6-4 with TRBJ2-3; 10 bases line up with TRBD2. V shed 3 bases and J 4 bases; nucleotides not matched to a gene: 4. The CDR3 has 15 residues. Germline-derived CDR1 and CDR2 are MRHNA and SNTAGT. The CDR3 reads CASSEAGGHSDTQYF. Written as DNA, the CDR3 is TGTGCCAGCAGTGAAGCGGGGGGGCACTCAGATACGCAGTATTTT.

The DNA of the CDR3 is TGTGCCACCAGCAGAGATATCTGGGACAGGGGGCGGGAGGCCGGGGAGCTGTTTTTT. It specifies CATSRDIWDRGREAGELFF. The rearrangement uses TRBV15 and TRBJ2-2; 12 nucleotides agree with TRBD1. Trimming at V came to 0 bases and at J to 6 bases, leaving 11 bases not matched to a gene. The CDR3 has 19 residues. Germline V gives CDR1 LNHNV, CDR2 YYDKDF (reference sequence).

The chain combines TRBV6-5 with TRBJ1-6; unclear D gene. From germline, CDR1 is MNHEY and CDR2 SVGAGI. The length of the CDR3 is 15 residues. V was shortened by 3 bases and J by 4 bases, with 10 bases between the two germline ends. DNA of the CDR3: TGTGCCAGCAGTTATGGAGGTGCTTATAATTCACCCCTCCACTTT. Protein product: CASSYGGAYNSPLHF.

The CDR3 region has the DNA TGTGCCAGCAGCCAAGAAGGCGGGGCGATCACTGAAGCTTTCTTT. Its translation: CASSQEGGAITEAFF. The rearrangement joins TRBV4-2 to TRBJ1-1, with D possibly being TRBD1 (5 bases). Germline V lookup: CDR1 LGHNA, CDR2 YNFKEQ. The CDR3 has 15 residues. Trimming took off 0 bases at V and 4 bases at J, with 12 bases between the two ends.

The J gene is TRBJ1-5, the V gene TRBV19, with D unresolved. The CDR3 sequence is 15 residues long. The ends were cut back, 1 base at V and 2 bases at J, with 9 bases in the middle. Germline assignment: CDR1 LNHDA and CDR2 SQIVND (reference sequence). CDR3 sequence: CASSIAKLGNQPQHF. The CDR3 DNA is TGTGCCAGTAGTATAGCCAAGCTAGGCAATCAGCCCCAGCATTTT.

This rearrangement joins TRBV6-6 to TRBJ2-1; possible D gene TRBD1, 5 bases. The length of the CDR3 is 15 residues. V was shortened by 0 bases and J by 4 bases, with 10 bases between the two germline ends. Germline V gene lookup returns CDR1 MNHNY and CDR2 SVGAGI (reference sequence). CDR3 DNA: TGTGCCAGCAGTTACTCCTCAGGGCAGTACAATGAGCAGTTCTTC. Encoded protein: CASSYSSGQYNEQFF.

This rearrangement joins TRBV19 to TRBJ2-7, with D possibly TRBD1 on 6 matching bases. V shed 8 bases and J shed 4 bases, with 6 bases lying between them. Germline values: CDR1 LNHDA, CDR2 SQIVND (reference sequence). The CDR3 covers 10 residues. CDR3 DNA: TGTGCCAGTGGACAGTACGAGCAGTACTTC. It encodes CASGQYEQYF.

This chain connects TRBV18 to TRBJ2-5; 8 nucleotides line up with TRBD2. Unmatched junction bases numbered 10, after V lost 3 bases and J lost 4 bases. The CDR3 is made up of 16 amino acids. Germline V gives CDR1 KGHSH, CDR2 LQKENI. CDR3 in amino acids: CASSPVPGLELETQYF. CDR3 nucleotide sequence: TGTGCCAGCTCACCCGTCCCGGGACTAGAGTTAGAGACCCAGTACTTC.

This chain links TRBV14 with TRBJ2-2; weak D call: TRBD2 (7 bases). Trimming removed 0 bases from V and 5 bases from J, with 13 bases in between. The germline CDR1 and CDR2 sequences are SGHDN and FVKESK. The CDR3 contains 16 residues. The CDR3 loop reads CASSQDWRGPTGELFF. Here the CDR3 DNA reads TGTGCCAGCAGCCAAGATTGGCGGGGGCCGACCGGGGAGCTGTTTTTT.

This chain joins TRBV7-3 and TRBJ1-1, with 8 positions matching TRBD1. Looked up from germline, CDR1 is SGHTA and CDR2 is FQGTGA. Trimming cost V 5 bases and J 5 bases; bases outside gene matches: 7. The CDR3 is 14 residues long. The CDR3 DNA sequence: TGTGCCAGCAGCCCCGGACAGGGTTTAACTGAAGCTTTCTTT. This gives the protein CASSPGQGLTEAFF.

The genes are TRBV4-2 and TRBJ2-1, with TRBD1 matching over 7 bases. CDR1 LGHNA and CDR2 YNFKEQ come from the germline V gene. The CDR3 is made up of 16 amino acids. With 3 bases clipped from V and 1 base from J, the junction kept 6 bases outside the gene matches. The CDR3 coding sequence is TGTGCCAGCAGCCATACCGGGACAGCATCCTACAATGAGCAGTTCTTC. Amino acid sequence: CASSHTGTASYNEQFF.

The rearrangement joins TRBV9 to TRBJ1-5; D unresolved. The germline CDR1 and CDR2 sequences are SGDLS and YYNGEE. The CDR3 is 15 amino acids. The V end was cut by 1 base, the J end by 5 bases, with 13 bases between. The CDR3 reads CASSVFGHFDQPQHF. The CDR3 DNA reads as TGTGCCAGCAGCGTATTTGGGCATTTTGATCAGCCCCAGCATTTT.

The chain has TRBV29-1 and TRBJ2-7, with a possible D match to TRBD2 (5 bases). The V end was cut by 2 bases, the J end by 5 bases, with 16 bases between. This CDR3 has 14 amino acids. CDR1 is SQVTM, CDR2 ANQGSEA, per germline. CDR3 sequence: CSVESRAGVDEQYF. The CDR3 DNA reads as TGCAGCGTTGAATCTAGGGCCGGGGTCGACGAGCAGTACTTC.

The chain uses TRBV11-2 and TRBJ2-3; 8 nucleotides align to TRBD1. Trimming removed 1 base from V and 3 bases from J; junction bases left unmatched: 3. The CDR3 runs to 15 residues. Per germline, CDR1 SGHAT and CDR2 FQNNGV. The CDR3 nucleotides read TGTGCCAGCAGCTTAGGACAGGGGTATACAGATACGCAGTATTTT. It translates to CASSLGQGYTDTQYF.

The chain couples TRBV7-2 to TRBJ2-7; TRBD1 is a possible D gene (5 bases). The CDR3 is 15 residues long. Per germline, CDR1 SGHTA and CDR2 FQGNSA. The germline V and J ends were trimmed by 5 bases and 0 bases, with 14 bases remaining between them. CDR3 protein: CASSPDSSSSYEQYF. In DNA form, the CDR3 reads TGTGCCAGCAGCCCCGACAGCTCAAGCTCCTACGAGCAGTACTTC.